Included here is one TCR beta chain sequence, with context. The PCR used 60 Vbeta and 13 Jbeta primers. Sequencing was performed with immunoSEQ multiplex PCR; in TCRdb, only in-frame clones are kept and a portion is missing. The sample carries about 130,000 clones, approximately 60% recorded once. The data were taken from a study of cytomegalovirus exposure and HLA in healthy donors. The sample comprised PBMCs. The sequence derives from a human donor in good health.

The CDR3 sequence is CAIPPMSGILNEQFF. The CDR3 DNA sequence: TGTGCCATCCCTCCGATGAGCGGGATTTTGAATGAGCAGTTCTTC. The gene calls are TRBV2 and TRBJ2-1; 7 bases align to TRBD2. The junction had 16 bases not matched to a gene; V was cut back by 10 bases and J by 7 bases. CDR1 is SNHLY, CDR2 FYNNEI, per germline. The CDR3 loop spans 15 amino acids.